The 17 T cell receptor beta chains presented below share a single source sample, sequenced in a study of T cell responses to AZD1222 COVID-19 vaccine. The protocol was immunoSEQ multiplex PCR, while the TCRdb copy is restricted to in-frame clones and leaves out a portion. The sample has around 150,000 clones, roughly 90% seen once. The sequencing here drew on peripheral blood, taken on day 0 of AZD1222 vaccination. Source of these receptors: an adult in good health.

The chain couples TRBV4-2 to TRBJ2-1, with 11 bases matching TRBD2. Germline lookup yields CDR1 LGHNA and CDR2 YNFKEQ. This CDR3 has 17 residues. The V gene end was trimmed by 4 bases and the J gene end by 0 bases; junction bases not matched to a gene: 5. CDR3 bases: TGTGCCAGCAGCCGAACTAGCGGGAGTAGCTCCTACAATGAGCAGTTCTTC. It encodes CASSRTSGSSSYNEQFF.

The V call is TRBV7-3, the J call TRBJ2-1; 7 bases are shared with TRBD2. The CDR3 is 15 amino acids. With 0 bases clipped from V and 2 bases from J, the junction kept 1 base outside the gene matches. CDR1 is SGHTA and CDR2 is FQGTGA in the germline V gene. CDR3 loop: CASSLTRGTYNEQFF. The CDR3 DNA is TGTGCCAGCAGCTTAACGCGGGGGACCTACAATGAGCAGTTCTTC.

CDR3 sequence (DNA): TGCGCCAGCAGCCAAGATATCCGTACGAGCTCTGGAAACACCATATATTTT. Translated: CASSQDIRTSSGNTIYF. The chain couples TRBV4-1 to TRBJ1-3; no reliable D call. Trimming pared 0 bases from V and 0 bases from J, leaving 12 bases between. This CDR3 contains 17 residues. The germline V gene has CDR1 MGHRA and CDR2 YSYEKL.

This rearrangement joins TRBV18 to TRBJ1-5; maybe TRBD1 (6 bases). The CDR3 contains 15 residues. V was clipped by 8 bases and J by 1 base, with 15 bases between them. CDR1 is KGHSH, CDR2 LQKENI, per germline. CDR3 DNA sequence: TGTGCCAGCAGACAGGCGACGGACAGCAATCAGCCCCAGCATTTT. The encoded protein is CASRQATDSNQPQHF.

The chain couples TRBV9 to TRBJ1-2; D possibly corresponds to TRBD1 (6 bases). The V gene's germline CDR1 is SGDLS and CDR2 YYNGEE. CDR3 length: 14 residues. Trimming stripped 3 bases from V and 5 bases from J, with 14 bases between. CDR3 region: CASSERGARYGYTF. CDR3 coding DNA: TGTGCCAGCAGCGAACGGGGGGCGAGGTATGGCTACACCTTC.

This clone was recorded only once. The rearrangement uses TRBV2 and TRBJ2-7; possible D gene TRBD1, 6 bases. Trimming pared 8 bases from V and 2 bases from J, leaving 10 bases between. The V gene's germline CDR1 is SNHLY and CDR2 FYNNEI. This CDR3 has 12 residues. CDR3 nucleotide sequence: TGTGCCAGCCGCAGGGGTCCCTACGAGCAGTACTTC. Amino acid sequence: CASRRGPYEQYF.

The chain carries TRBV15 and TRBJ1-3; D remains ambiguous. Trimming took off 1 base at V and 0 bases at J, with 7 bases between the two ends. CDR1 is LNHNV and CDR2 is YYDKDF in the germline V gene (reference sequence). The CDR3 consists of 15 residues. For the CDR3, the DNA is TGTGCCACCAGCAGAGGGACTAACTCTGGAAACACCATATATTTT. As protein: CATSRGTNSGNTIYF. The full variable domain, rest sourced from reference TRBV15 and TRBJ1-3, is DAMVIQNPRYQVTQFGKPVTLSCSQTLNHNVMYWYQQKSSQAPKLLFHYYDKDFNNEADTPDNFQSRRPNTSFCFLDIRSPGLGDTAMYLCATSRGTNSGNTIYFGEGSWLTVV.

This chain connects TRBV30 to TRBJ1-1, with D possibly being TRBD1 (6 bases). Trimming took 5 bases from V and 6 from J, leaving 13 bases between them. CDR3 length equals 12 residues. The germline CDR1 and CDR2 sequences are GTSNPN and SVGIG (reference sequence). Here the CDR3 DNA reads TGTGCCTGGGGACGAACAGGGCCTGAAGCTTTCTTT. Its protein product is CAWGRTGPEAFF. Together with reference TRBV30 and TRBJ1-1, the CDR3 gives the full variable domain: SQTIHQWPATLVQPVGSPLSLECTVEGTSNPNLYWYRQAAGRGLQLLFYSVGIGQISSEVPQNLSASRPQDRQFILSSKKLLLSDSGFYLCAWGRTGPEAFFGQGTRLTVV.

The chain joins TRBV15 to TRBJ1-4; D is possibly TRBD1 (5 bases). V lost 8 bases and J 7 bases, leaving 14 bases between the germline ends. Germline assignment: CDR1 LNHNV and CDR2 YYDKDF (reference sequence). The CDR3 has 13 residues. CDR3 sequence reads: CATWTGRGEKLFF. Written as DNA, the CDR3 is TGTGCCACCTGGACGGGGCGGGGTGAAAAACTGTTTTTT.

This clone was found once. The chain is built from TRBV6-5 and TRBJ2-7; D is ambiguous. From germline, CDR1 is MNHEY and CDR2 SVGAGI. V was pared by 10 bases and J by 2 bases, with 18 bases between. This CDR3 spans 14 amino acids. Here the CDR3 reads CATKRTELAYEQYF. Here the CDR3 DNA reads TGTGCCACCAAACGTACAGAATTAGCCTACGAGCAGTACTTC.

The gene calls are TRBV19 and TRBJ1-5; D remains ambiguous. The CDR3 loop spans 13 amino acids. CDR1 and CDR2 from the germline V gene are LNHDA and SQIVND (reference sequence). Trimming removed 2 bases at V and 4 bases at J, with 6 bases between. CDR3 region: CASSITENQPQHF. CDR3 in DNA: TGTGCCAGTAGTATAACAGAAAATCAGCCCCAGCATTTT.

The chain joins TRBV6-1 to TRBJ2-1, with 7 bases matching TRBD1. The V gene's germline CDR1 is MNHNS and CDR2 SASEGT. V was clipped by 1 base and J by 14 bases; unmatched bases: 5. This CDR3 is built from 12 residues. The CDR3 coding sequence is TGTGCCAGCAGTGAAGATCGAGGGGGCAAGTTCTTC. This sequence encodes CASSEDRGGKFF.

On this clone itself: The sample carries other DNA sequences with the same CDR3. The chain recombines TRBV27 with TRBJ1-2; D gene unclear. Between the trimmed V and J ends, which lost 3 bases and 2 bases, there was a span of 7 bases. Germline V gives CDR1 MNHEY, CDR2 SMNVEV (reference sequence). The CDR3 sequence is 13 residues long. CDR3 protein: CASSFRENYGYTF. CDR3 DNA: TGTGCCAGCAGTTTTCGGGAGAACTATGGCTACACCTTC.

This rearrangement joins TRBV11-1 to TRBJ2-7; 8 nucleotides agree with TRBD1. This CDR3 comprises 14 residues. Unmatched junction bases numbered 4, after V lost 5 bases and J lost 1 base. Germline lookup yields CDR1 SGHAT and CDR2 FQDESV (reference sequence). The CDR3 loop is CASSPGTGSYEQYF. CDR3 in DNA: TGTGCCAGCAGCCCCGGGACAGGTTCCTACGAGCAGTACTTC.

This chain connects TRBV11-2 to TRBJ1-2, with D maybe TRBD1 (5 bases). This CDR3 comprises 14 residues. V was pared by 5 bases and J by 1 base, with 11 bases between. Germline CDR1 and CDR2: SGHAT and FQNNGV. CDR3 sequence reads: CASSPRTRNYGYTF. The CDR3, as DNA: TGTGCCAGCAGCCCCCGGACACGTAACTATGGCTACACCTTC.

The genes are TRBV27 and TRBJ1-1; 8 nucleotides match TRBD1. V shed 3 bases and J 4 bases; nucleotides not matched to a gene: 10. The CDR3 loop spans 16 amino acids. The germline CDR1 and CDR2 sequences are MNHEY and SMNVEV (reference sequence). Here the CDR3 DNA reads TGTGCCAGCAGTTTGAGGACAGGGAAAGGAGTCACTGAAGCTTTCTTT. It codes for CASSLRTGKGVTEAFF.

The genes are TRBV15 and TRBJ1-2; 12 bases agree with TRBD1. This CDR3 spans 14 amino acids. Germline-derived CDR1 and CDR2 are LNHNV and YYDKDF (reference sequence). The ends lost 3 bases at V and 13 bases at J; junction bases unmatched: 9. The CDR3 region is CATSSTGTGGIFTF. CDR3 nucleotides: TGTGCCACCAGCAGCACCGGGACAGGGGGCATTTTCACCTTC.